This T cell receptor (beta chain) stems from a study of vaccination effects on CD4 cells after COVID-19. The V and J ends lost 2 bases and 1 base, in that order; junction bases with no gene match: 3. The CDR3 is made up of 14 amino acids. CDR1 SGHRS and CDR2 YFSETQ come from the germline V gene. After expansion with viral peptide pools in the ViraFEST assay, antigen-specific CD4+ T cells were sequenced. Scientists isolated CD4+ T cells after a roughly 10-day culture period ended. Among the vaccine recipients, none had a prior SARS-CoV-2 infection, and nucleocapsid antibodies were negative. The method was immunoSEQ multiplex PCR; TCRdb's version includes in-frame clones alone and lacks a portion of them. There are some 24,000 clones in the sample; over 60% occur only once, and about a tenth lies in the top ten. Concerning this clone: Its antigen is unidentified.

The chain uses TRBV5-1 and TRBJ2-7, with TRBD1 matching over 7 bases. The clonotype comes from a human donor who received a COVID-19 vaccine. The sample was CD4+ T cells from PBMCs cultured with HCoV-NL63 spike peptides, taken before COVID-19 vaccination. The CDR3, as DNA: TGCGCCAGCAGCTTCGGGACAGCTTCCTACGAGCAGTACTTC. Protein: CASSFGTASYEQYF.